A selection of T cell receptor beta chains follows, all from one sample in a study of CD8 T cells in ankylosing spondylitis. TCRdb reprocessed the 5' RACE reads via MiXCR and lists one record per CDR3 protein. The table lists about 390,000 distinct CDR3 sequences, around 20% of them singletons, with roughly a sixth in the top ten. The sample comprised blood, either unsorted or a sorted T cell fraction (not recorded which). The origin of the receptors is a male donor with ankylosing spondylitis. Both conserved end residues are part of each CDR3. The D gene is left open where the match is weak. Rows may omit the clone size; those that give it use once, few, many or a size class.

j_call,d_call,clone_size,v_call,cdr3_nt,cdr3_aa
TRBJ1-2,NA,NA,TRBV29-1,TGCAGCGTTGGAGATCGGGACTCTGGCTACACCTTC,CSVGDRDSGYTF
TRBJ2-3,NA,NA,TRBV10-3,TGTGCCATCAGTGGGCTAGCGACAGATACGCAGTATTTT,CAISGLATDTQYF
TRBJ2-1,TRBD2,NA,TRBV5-1,TGCGCCAGCAGCGACACTAGCGGTCGGCGTAACAATGAGCAGTTCTTC,CASSDTSGRRNNEQFF
TRBJ1-2,NA,NA,TRBV5-6,TGTGCCAGCAGCTTACCCGGGACGGGGGCTGGCTACACCTTC,CASSLPGTGAGYTF
TRBJ2-1,TRBD1,few,TRBV5-6,TGTGCCAGCAAACCCAGGGGGACATGGGAGCAGTTCTTC,CASKPRGTWEQFF
TRBJ2-7,TRBD1,NA,TRBV29-1,TGCAGCGTTTTGGGACAGGGAGCCTACGAGCAGTACTTC,CSVLGQGAYEQYF
TRBJ1-1,NA,NA,TRBV7-3,TGTGCCAGCAGCCCCTACCTAGGAGAGACGAACACTGAAGCTTTCTTT,CASSPYLGETNTEAFF
TRBJ2-1,TRBD2,NA,TRBV20-1,TGCAGTGCTGGACAAGGGGGACTAGCGGTCGGTAATGAGCAGTTCTTC,CSAGQGGLAVGNEQFF
TRBJ2-7,TRBD1,NA,TRBV11-1,TGTGCCAGCAGCTCCCGGACAGGGGGCTTCTACGAGCAGTACTTC,CASSSRTGGFYEQYF
TRBJ1-1,TRBD1,NA,TRBV12-3/TRBV12-4,TGTGCCAGCAGTTTTAGGGGGCAGGACACTGAAGCTTTCTTT,CASSFRGQDTEAFF
TRBJ2-3,NA,few,TRBV20-1,TGCAGTGCCCCGACCCATGAGGCGCAGTATTTT,CSAPTHEAQYF
TRBJ2-1,TRBD2,NA,TRBV20-1,TGCAGTGCTCGGCTGGCGGGAGGTTCCTACAATGAGCAGTTCTTC,CSARLAGGSYNEQFF